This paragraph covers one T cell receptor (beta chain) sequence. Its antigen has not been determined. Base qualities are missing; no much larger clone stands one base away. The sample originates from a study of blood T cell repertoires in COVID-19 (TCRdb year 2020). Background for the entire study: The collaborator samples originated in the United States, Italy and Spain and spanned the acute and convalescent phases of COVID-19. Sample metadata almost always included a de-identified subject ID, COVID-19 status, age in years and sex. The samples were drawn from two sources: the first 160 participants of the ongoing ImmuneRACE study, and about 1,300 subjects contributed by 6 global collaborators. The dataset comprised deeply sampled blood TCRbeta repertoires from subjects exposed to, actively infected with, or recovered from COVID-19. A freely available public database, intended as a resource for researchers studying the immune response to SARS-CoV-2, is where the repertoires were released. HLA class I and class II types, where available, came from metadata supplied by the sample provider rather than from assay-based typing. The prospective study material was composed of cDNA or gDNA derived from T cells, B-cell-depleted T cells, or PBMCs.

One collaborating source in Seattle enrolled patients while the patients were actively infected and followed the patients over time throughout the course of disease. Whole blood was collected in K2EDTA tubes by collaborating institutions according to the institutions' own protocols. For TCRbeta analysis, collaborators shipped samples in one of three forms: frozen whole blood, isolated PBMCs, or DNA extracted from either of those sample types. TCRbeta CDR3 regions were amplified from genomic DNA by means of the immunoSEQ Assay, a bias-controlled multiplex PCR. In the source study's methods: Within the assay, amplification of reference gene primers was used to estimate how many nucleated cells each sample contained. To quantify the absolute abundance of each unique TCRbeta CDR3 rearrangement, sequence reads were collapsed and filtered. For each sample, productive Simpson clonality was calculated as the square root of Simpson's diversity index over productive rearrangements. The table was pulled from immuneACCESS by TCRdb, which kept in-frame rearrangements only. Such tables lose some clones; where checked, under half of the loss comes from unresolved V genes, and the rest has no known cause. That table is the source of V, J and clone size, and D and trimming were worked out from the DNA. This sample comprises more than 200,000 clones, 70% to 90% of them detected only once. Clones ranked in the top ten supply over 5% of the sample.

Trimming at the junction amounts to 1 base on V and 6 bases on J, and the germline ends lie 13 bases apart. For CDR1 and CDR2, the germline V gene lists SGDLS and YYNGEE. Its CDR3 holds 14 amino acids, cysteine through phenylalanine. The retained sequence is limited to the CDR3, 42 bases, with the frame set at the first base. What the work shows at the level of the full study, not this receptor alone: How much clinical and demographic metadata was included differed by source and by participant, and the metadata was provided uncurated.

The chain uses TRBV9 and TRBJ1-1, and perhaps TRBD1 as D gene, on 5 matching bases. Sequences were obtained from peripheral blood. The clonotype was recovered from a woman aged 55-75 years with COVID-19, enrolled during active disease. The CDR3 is CASSVIGGGAEAFF. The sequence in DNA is TGTGCCAGCAGCGTAATCGGGGGTGGGGCTGAAGCTTTCTTT.